Following are 3 T cell receptor beta chains from one sample sequenced in a study of blood T cell repertoires in COVID-19. Generated by immunoSEQ multiplex PCR, the TCRdb table keeps only in-frame clones and is missing some. This table has fewer than 300,000 clones, about 68% appearing once. The sequencing sample was made of peripheral blood. All receptors come from a woman of 80 years or more with acute or convalescent COVID-19.

This clone was detected only a few times. The chain couples TRBV29-1 to TRBJ2-2; 8 bases are shared with TRBD1. The CDR3 sequence is 14 residues long. V dropped 7 bases and J dropped 1; count of bases not matched to a gene: 5. Germline CDR1 is SQVTM and CDR2 is ANQGSEA. CDR3 bases: TGCAGCGCTTCGGACAGGGTGAACACCGGGGAGCTGTTTTTT. Translation gives CSASDRVNTGELFF.

The V gene is TRBV18, the J gene TRBJ1-2; the D is unclear. From germline, CDR1 is KGHSH and CDR2 LQKENI. The CDR3 is 15 residues long. Trimming shortened V by 4 bases and J by 3 bases, and 15 bases separated the two germline ends. In nucleotides, the CDR3 is TGTGCCAGCTCACGGTCGCGTTCACTGGACTATGGCTACACCTTC. Protein product: CASSRSRSLDYGYTF.

In this sample, this clone turned up a few times. The chain joins TRBV4-3 to TRBJ1-2, with 12 bases fitting TRBD1. The CDR3 runs to 15 residues. After removal of 4 bases from V and 4 bases from J, the junction contained 4 bases not matched to a gene. Germline CDR1 and CDR2: LGHNA and YSLEER. CDR3 residues: CASSRGDRGLYGYTF. Here the CDR3 DNA reads TGCGCCAGCAGCCGGGGGGACAGGGGGCTCTATGGCTACACCTTC.